The rows below give T cell receptor beta chains drawn from one sample of a study of OX40 agonist ivuxolimab in advanced cancers. Here immunoSEQ multiplex PCR was the method, and the copy in TCRdb shows in-frame clones only, minus some. The sample contains 50,000 to 65,000 clones, roughly 82% of which appear only once. Sequences were derived from CD4+ or CD8+ T cells sorted from blood, sampled in a trial of the OX40 agonist ivuxolimab. The receptor source for this set is an adult with an advanced solid tumor such as melanoma, head and neck, liver or kidney cancer. CDR3s include the opening cysteine and the closing phenylalanine or tryptophan. The D gene is left open where the match is weak. A row's size may be missing; if present it is once, few, many or a size class.

cdr3_aa	cdr3_nt	d_call	cdr3_length	j_call	v_call	clone_size
CASTTTGGVYGYTF	TGTGCCAGCACTACGACAGGGGGCGTCTATGGCTACACCTTC	TRBD1	14	TRBJ1-2	TRBV27	.
CASSSPDRGQETQYF	TGTGCCAGCAGCTCCCCGGACAGGGGGCAAGAGACCCAGTACTTC	TRBD1	15	TRBJ2-5	TRBV7-3	once
CASSLSRVLFF	TGTGCCAGCAGCTTATCTCGAGTACTGTTTTTT	.	11	TRBJ2-2	TRBV5-8	.
CASSPDTLSGNTIYF	TGCGCCAGCAGTCCCGACACCCTCAGTGGAAACACCATATATTTT	.	15	TRBJ1-3	TRBV10-2	.
CAISPSSETATDTQYF	TGTGCCATCAGTCCGTCCAGTGAGACAGCCACAGATACGCAGTATTTT	.	16	TRBJ2-3	TRBV10-3	.
CASSLVGGADNEQFF	TGTGCCAGCAGCTTAGTCGGGGGGGCGGATAATGAGCAGTTCTTC	TRBD2	15	TRBJ2-1	TRBV7-2	.
CASSRIDRGDQETQYF	TGTGCCAGTAGTCGCATCGACAGGGGGGATCAAGAGACCCAGTACTTC	TRBD1	16	TRBJ2-5	TRBV19	once
CASSLPGFREKLFF	TGTGCCAGCAGCCTTCCGGGGTTTAGAGAAAAACTGTTTTTT	.	14	TRBJ1-4	TRBV28	.
CASSGDQTPQHF	TGTGCCAGCAGTGGAGACCAAACGCCCCAGCATTTT	.	12	TRBJ1-5	TRBV13	.
CASSRWTGDHGANVLTF	TGTGCCAGCAGTCGGTGGACAGGGGATCATGGGGCCAACGTCCTGACTTTC	TRBD1	17	TRBJ2-6	TRBV27	.
CASSRTGAGDGGNTIYF	TGTGCCAGCAGCAGGACAGGGGCCGGGGATGGTGGAAACACCATATATTTT	TRBD1	17	TRBJ1-3	TRBV28	.
CSVDVLTDTQYF	TGCAGCGTTGATGTTCTGACAGATACGCAGTATTTT	.	12	TRBJ2-3	TRBV29-1	.
CASSPGTVPGELFF	TGTGCCAGCAGCCCCGGGACAGTTCCCGGGGAGCTGTTTTTT	TRBD1	14	TRBJ2-2	TRBV7-3	.
CSAREGEGYTF	TGCAGTGCTAGAGAAGGGGAGGGCTACACCTTC	.	11	TRBJ1-2	TRBV20-1	.
CASSPPLGSPLHF	TGTGCCAGCAGTCCACCCCTGGGTTCACCCCTCCACTTT	.	13	TRBJ1-6	TRBV2	few
CASGPPSDRIQETQYF	TGCGCCAGCGGGCCTCCCTCGGACAGGATCCAAGAGACCCAGTACTTC	TRBD1	16	TRBJ2-5	TRBV5-1	.
CASSEILNTEAFF	TGTGCCAGTAGCGAGATCCTGAACACTGAAGCTTTCTTT	.	13	TRBJ1-1	TRBV19	.
CASSLPGEQFF	TGTGCCAGCAGCTTACCGGGCGAGCAGTTCTTC	.	11	TRBJ2-1	TRBV7-9	few
CASSNGQGNNSPLHF	TGTGCCAGCAGCAACGGACAGGGGAATAATTCACCCCTCCACTTT	TRBD1	15	TRBJ1-6	TRBV5-6	.
CASSYPPRGARTEAFF	TGTGCCAGCAGTTACCCTCCCCGGGGGGCTCGGACTGAAGCTTTCTTT	.	16	TRBJ1-1	TRBV6-5	.
CASSIGPGTPSYNEQFF	TGTGCCAGTAGTATAGGTCCGGGGACCCCCTCCTACAATGAGCAGTTCTTC	.	17	TRBJ2-1	TRBV19	.
CASSPQGLVTDTQYF	TGTGCCAGCAGCCCACAGGGGCTCGTCACAGATACGCAGTATTTT	TRBD1	15	TRBJ2-3	TRBV11-3	.
CASSPAGGYLNYGYTF	TGTGCCAGTAGTCCCGCAGGGGGCTACCTTAACTATGGCTACACCTTC	TRBD1	16	TRBJ1-2	TRBV19	.
CASSQAELVNYGYTF	TGTGCCAGCAGCCAGGCCGAGCTCGTTAACTATGGCTACACCTTC	.	15	TRBJ1-2	TRBV5-4	once
CSVVRAPGNTIYF	TGCAGCGTTGTGAGGGCTCCTGGAAACACCATATATTTT	.	13	TRBJ1-3	TRBV29-1	.
CASSLGLAGAYEQYF	TGTGCCAGCAGTTTAGGACTAGCGGGAGCCTACGAGCAGTACTTC	TRBD2	15	TRBJ2-7	TRBV5-4	.
CASSSTYEQYF	TGTGCCAGCAGTTCGACTTACGAGCAGTACTTC	.	11	TRBJ2-7	TRBV28	once
CASSLDRPGSTDTQYF	TGTGCCAGCAGCTTGGACCGTCCAGGGAGCACAGATACGCAGTATTTT	.	16	TRBJ2-3	TRBV5-6	.
CASSYSRAGARGAFF	TGTGCCAGCAGTTACTCAAGGGCGGGGGCCAGGGGAGCTTTCTTT	.	15	TRBJ1-1	TRBV6-6	.
CASSSSAVNYGYTF	TGTGCCAGCAGCTCGTCGGCAGTAAACTATGGCTACACCTTC	.	14	TRBJ1-2	TRBV7-2	.